The 30 T cell receptor beta chains reported below all come from one sample, sequenced in a study of cytomegalovirus exposure and HLA in healthy donors. The study ran its PCR with 60 Vbeta and 13 Jbeta primers. The method was immunoSEQ multiplex PCR; TCRdb's version includes in-frame clones alone and lacks a portion of them. This repertoire comprises about 55,000 clones; its ten largest clones make up approximately 13%. The specimen sequenced was PBMCs. These receptors all stem from an older woman in good health and CMV-seropositive.

The chain links TRBV5-1 to TRBJ1-6; weak D call: TRBD1 (6 bases). Germline CDR1 is SGHRS and CDR2 is YFSETQ. The CDR3 is 15 amino acids. V lost 0 bases to trimming and J lost 7 bases, with 11 bases between them. CDR3 coding DNA: TGCGCCAGCAGCTTGGAGGCAGGGGTGAATTCACCCCTCCACTTT. This sequence encodes CASSLEAGVNSPLHF.

The chain employs TRBV9 and TRBJ2-7, with 10 bases identical to TRBD1. Germline assignment: CDR1 SGDLS and CDR2 YYNGEE. V dropped 3 bases and J dropped 2; count of bases not matched to a gene: 5. CDR3 length: 15 amino acids. The CDR3 DNA follows: TGTGCCAGCAGCGCGGGACAGGGGAGCGCCTACGAGCAGTACTTC. This gives the protein CASSAGQGSAYEQYF.

The chain carries TRBV5-1 and TRBJ2-7; D is possibly TRBD1 (6 bases). Trimming removed 0 bases from V and 0 bases from J, with 10 bases in between. CDR1 and CDR2 (germline): SGHRS, YFSETQ. The CDR3 loop spans 15 amino acids. The CDR3 reads CASSLGTGSSYEQYF. The CDR3 DNA follows: TGCGCCAGCAGCTTGGGTACAGGGAGCTCCTACGAGCAGTACTTC.

The chain links TRBV5-1 to TRBJ1-3; 7 bases map to TRBD1. Germline CDR1 is SGHRS and CDR2 is YFSETQ. The CDR3 spans 18 residues. J gave up 0 bases and V 5 bases, and 14 bases lay outside the gene matches. The CDR3 nucleotides are TGCGCCAGCAGTTTTTCATCCGGGACAGCAGTCTCTGGAAACACCATATATTTT. It yields the protein CASSFSSGTAVSGNTIYF.

The chain is built from TRBV19 and TRBJ2-7; D gene ambiguous. V lost 3 bases and J lost 0, with 12 bases in between. CDR3 length: 15 amino acids. Germline CDR1 and CDR2: LNHDA and SQIVND (reference sequence). This CDR3 reads CASSMSPWSSYEQYF. CDR3 in DNA: TGTGCCAGTAGTATGTCCCCCTGGAGCTCCTACGAGCAGTACTTC.

On this clone itself: A read error may produce the germline difference seen at one junction end. Different DNA sequences within this sample yield the same CDR3. The chain combines TRBV5-1 with TRBJ1-6; D not certain. This CDR3 contains 15 residues. Germline values: CDR1 SGHRS, CDR2 YFSETQ. CDR3 nucleotide sequence: TGCGCCAGCAGCTTATACGGGGATCCCACTTCACCCCTACACTTT. Protein: CASSLYGDPTSPLHF.

The chain combines TRBV11-3 with TRBJ2-7; D is perhaps TRBD2 (6 bases). This CDR3 has 13 amino acids. The germline V gene has CDR1 SGHNT and CDR2 YENEEA. V was trimmed by 5 bases and J by 5 bases, leaving 13 bases between them. The CDR3 is CASSKGLFNEQYF. The CDR3 bases are TGTGCCAGCAGCAAGGGACTCTTTAACGAGCAGTACTTC.

The rearrangement uses TRBV10-2 and TRBJ1-1; no firm D call. Germline lookup yields CDR1 WSHSY and CDR2 SAAADI. Trimming took 7 bases from V and 0 from J, leaving 15 bases between them. The CDR3 runs 15 residues. CDR3 loop: CASTRSANMNTEAFF. The CDR3 nucleotides read TGCGCCAGCACTAGGTCAGCCAACATGAACACTGAAGCTTTCTTT.

The genes are TRBV6-6 and TRBJ1-5; 12 positions match TRBD1. The CDR3 runs 16 residues. Looked up from germline, CDR1 is MNHNY and CDR2 is SVGAGI (reference sequence). With 5 bases clipped from V and 6 bases from J, the junction kept 8 bases outside the gene matches. CDR3 sequence (DNA): TGTGCCAGCAGTGCTACCGGGACAGGGGGCTTTCAGCCCCAGCATTTT. This gives the protein CASSATGTGGFQPQHF.

The chain joins TRBV6-5 to TRBJ2-7; 8 nucleotides agree with TRBD2. V shed 6 bases, J shed 6 bases, and the junction held 7 bases outside the gene matches. Germline-derived CDR1 and CDR2 are MNHEY and SVGAGI. The CDR3 length is 13 residues. CDR3 bases: TGTGCCAGCAGGCGGGGGGCTTTGCGCGAGCAGTACTTC. Translating it yields CASRRGALREQYF.

The CDR3 region is CASSTRRGGARTSYEQYF. CDR3 coding DNA: TGTGCCAGTAGTACTAGGAGAGGGGGGGCAAGAACCTCCTACGAGCAGTACTTC. The chain recombines TRBV19 with TRBJ2-7; D is possibly TRBD2 (7 bases). Trimming took off 4 bases at V and 0 bases at J, with 22 bases between the two ends. Germline V CDR1 and CDR2: LNHDA, SQIVND (reference sequence). The CDR3 extends over 18 amino acids.

The V call is TRBV5-4, the J call TRBJ2-3; TRBD2 matches 7 bases. The CDR3 has 15 amino acids. The J segment lost 6 bases and the V segment lost 4 bases, leaving 11 bases of the junction unmatched. CDR1 and CDR2 from the germline V gene are SGHNT and YYREEE (reference sequence). The CDR3 nucleotides read TGTGCCAGCAGCAACAGAGCGGGGCGTCTGGATACGCAGTATTTT. It specifies CASSNRAGRLDTQYF.

The rearrangement uses TRBV5-1 and TRBJ2-6, with 9 nucleotides matching TRBD1. Germline-derived CDR1 and CDR2 are SGHRS and YFSETQ. The CDR3 covers 17 residues. Trimming cost V 3 bases and J 0 bases; bases outside gene matches: 4. The CDR3 here is CASSSTGGVSGANVLTF. DNA of the CDR3: TGCGCCAGCAGCTCGACAGGGGGGGTCTCTGGGGCCAACGTCCTGACTTTC.

This chain uses TRBV6-1 with TRBJ1-3, with D possibly matching TRBD1 (6 bases). Trimming took off 2 bases at V and 5 bases at J, with 10 bases between the two ends. Per the germline V gene, CDR1 is MNHNS and CDR2 is SASEGT. The CDR3 has 14 residues. The CDR3 sequence is CASSENGGRNTIYF. CDR3 sequence (DNA): TGTGCCAGCAGTGAAAACGGGGGGCGAAACACCATATATTTT.

CDR3 coding DNA: TGCGCCAGCAGCTTGGATCAGGGGATGGGGTCACCCCTCCACTTT. This encodes CASSLDQGMGSPLHF. V is TRBV5-1 and J is TRBJ1-6, with D possibly matching TRBD1 (6 bases). This CDR3 has 15 residues. V was trimmed by 0 bases and J by 10 bases, leaving 14 bases between them. Germline CDR1 SGHRS, CDR2 YFSETQ.

The chain employs TRBV19 and TRBJ2-7, with TRBD1 matching over 8 bases. Germline loops: CDR1 LNHDA, CDR2 SQIVND (reference sequence). V was pared by 7 bases and J by 0 bases, with 5 bases of the junction left unmatched. The CDR3 totals 14 residues. Here the CDR3 reads CASTSGGSSYEQYF. CDR3 DNA: TGTGCCAGTACTTCAGGGGGCAGCTCCTACGAGCAGTACTTC.

The chain links TRBV19 to TRBJ1-1; 8 bases fit TRBD1. Germline V gene sequence: CDR1 LNHDA, CDR2 SQIVND (reference sequence). The CDR3 length is 13 residues. Trimming at V came to 6 bases and at J to 8 bases, leaving 8 bases not matched to a gene. The CDR3 DNA follows: TGTGCCAGTAGCCCGACAGGGGTTCGGGAAGCTTTCTTT. Translated: CASSPTGVREAFF.

The chain links TRBV19 to TRBJ1-2, with D perhaps TRBD1 (6 bases). The CDR3 is made up of 14 amino acids. With 7 bases removed from V and 4 bases from J, the gap between germline ends came to 16 bases. Germline values: CDR1 LNHDA, CDR2 SQIVND (reference sequence). CDR3 sequence reads: CASKSLQGSYGYTF. The CDR3 DNA reads TGTGCCAGTAAGAGTCTACAGGGTTCCTATGGCTACACCTTC.

The chain joins TRBV19 to TRBJ2-7, with D tentatively TRBD2 (7 bases). This CDR3 is 16 amino acids long. V lost 8 bases and J 2 bases, leaving 22 bases between the germline ends. Germline assignment: CDR1 LNHDA and CDR2 SQIVND (reference sequence). Written as DNA, the CDR3 is TGTGCCAGTCAACCCGAGGGCGGGGGCCCCACCTACGAGCAGTACTTC. It is translated as CASQPEGGGPTYEQYF.

V gene TRBV7-9 combines with J gene TRBJ2-1; TRBD2 matches 9 bases. The V gene end was trimmed by 2 bases and the J gene end by 3 bases; junction bases not matched to a gene: 5. The CDR3 runs to 16 residues. The germline V gene encodes CDR1 SEHNR and CDR2 FQNEAQ (reference sequence). Here the CDR3 DNA reads TGTGCCAGCAGCTTAAAGCGGGGGGCTCACTACAATGAGCAGTTCTTC. Amino acids: CASSLKRGAHYNEQFF.

CDR3 sequence (DNA): TGTGCCAGCAGCTCCGTAATCTGGGGAGCCTACGAGCAGTACTTC. The encoded protein is CASSSVIWGAYEQYF. The chain recombines TRBV7-9 with TRBJ2-7; tentatively, D is TRBD2 (5 bases). Germline V CDR1 and CDR2: SEHNR, FQNEAQ (reference sequence). CDR3 length: 15 residues. Trimming stripped 4 bases from V and 2 bases from J, with 15 bases between.

The gene calls are TRBV10-3 and TRBJ1-1; D gene uncertain. The V and J ends lost 6 bases and 6 bases respectively, with 14 bases between them. CDR1 ENHRY and CDR2 SYGVKD come from the germline V gene. The CDR3 is 13 amino acids. The CDR3 spells CAISLSGQAEAFF. The CDR3 nucleotides read TGTGCCATCAGCCTTAGCGGCCAGGCTGAAGCTTTCTTT.

Here the CDR3 reads CASSYLPGQGVYGYTF. The CDR3 bases are TGTGCCAGCAGCTACCTTCCGGGACAGGGGGTGTATGGCTACACCTTC. The gene calls are TRBV7-2 and TRBJ1-2; 11 nucleotides agree with TRBD1. With 4 bases clipped from V and 5 bases from J, the junction kept 9 bases outside the gene matches. Per germline, CDR1 SGHTA and CDR2 FQGNSA. The CDR3 has 16 amino acids.

Notes on this clone: At the DNA level, this CDR3 is encoded by other sequences in the same sample as well. This chain connects TRBV7-2 to TRBJ1-4; 7 bases align to TRBD1. Germline trimming cut 1 base from V and 4 bases from J; bases unmatched to any gene: 3. The CDR3 runs to 15 residues. CDR1 is SGHTA, CDR2 FQGNSA, per germline. The CDR3 is CASSLEAGGNEKLFF. The CDR3 coding sequence is TGTGCCAGCAGCTTAGAGGCAGGGGGTAATGAAAAACTGTTTTTT.

The CDR3 spells CASAVNRGSPLHF. The CDR3 coding sequence is TGTGCCAGCGCAGTGAACAGGGGCTCACCCCTCCACTTT. The V call is TRBV6-5, the J call TRBJ1-6; 7 nucleotides line up with TRBD1. Germline V gene lookup returns CDR1 MNHEY and CDR2 SVGAGI. The CDR3 sequence is 13 residues long. With 8 bases clipped from V and 10 bases from J, the junction kept 8 bases outside the gene matches.

The chain carries TRBV6-1 and TRBJ2-1, with 8 bases fitting TRBD1. Looked up from germline, CDR1 is MNHNS and CDR2 is SASEGT. The V and J ends lost 7 bases and 6 bases, in that order; junction bases with no gene match: 8. The CDR3 runs 14 residues. CDR3 DNA: TGTGCCAGCAATACCGCTGGACAGGGCAATGAGCAGTTCTTC. Protein: CASNTAGQGNEQFF.

The genes are TRBV7-8 and TRBJ1-4; the D is unclear. Trimming removed 5 bases at V and 8 bases at J, with 15 bases between. CDR3 length equals 14 residues. Germline loops: CDR1 SGHVS, CDR2 FQNEAQ. The CDR3 region has the DNA TGTGCCAGCAGCCGTTCGGGGTCAGAGGAAAAACTGTTTTTT. As protein: CASSRSGSEEKLFF.

The V and J genes are TRBV4-3 and TRBJ1-4, with TRBD1 as a possible D gene (6 bases). Trimming shortened V by 0 bases and J by 7 bases, and 12 bases separated the two germline ends. Looked up from germline, CDR1 is LGHNA and CDR2 is YSLEER. The CDR3 consists of 15 residues. The CDR3 here is CASSQEAGAGEKLFF. In nucleotides, the CDR3 is TGCGCCAGCAGCCAAGAAGCAGGGGCGGGTGAAAAACTGTTTTTT.

The genes are TRBV7-9 and TRBJ1-4; D is unresolved. Per the germline V gene, CDR1 is SEHNR and CDR2 is FQNEAQ (reference sequence). The CDR3 is 16 residues long. Trimming cost V 2 bases and J 7 bases, with 17 bases left between them. The CDR3 spells CASSLSGRESGEKLFF. CDR3 in DNA: TGTGCCAGCAGCTTATCGGGAAGGGAATCGGGTGAAAAACTGTTTTTT.

This chain uses TRBV7-9 with TRBJ2-3, with 8 bases matching TRBD2. Per germline, CDR1 SEHNR and CDR2 FQNEAQ (reference sequence). Trimming took 3 bases from V and 3 from J; bases not matched to a gene: 2. This CDR3 is 14 amino acids long. CDR3 nucleotide sequence: TGTGCCAGCAGCTTTAGCGGGGCAACAGATACGCAGTATTTT. It specifies CASSFSGATDTQYF.